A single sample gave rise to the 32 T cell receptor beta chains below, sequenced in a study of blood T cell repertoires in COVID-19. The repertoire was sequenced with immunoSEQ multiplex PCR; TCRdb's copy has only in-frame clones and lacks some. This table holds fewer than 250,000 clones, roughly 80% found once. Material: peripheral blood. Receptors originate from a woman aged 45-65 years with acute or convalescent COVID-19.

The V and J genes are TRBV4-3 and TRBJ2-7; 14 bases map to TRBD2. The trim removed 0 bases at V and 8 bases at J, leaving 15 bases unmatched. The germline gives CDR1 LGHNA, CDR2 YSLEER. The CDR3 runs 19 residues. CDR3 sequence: CASSQDLGTSGSLEKKQYF. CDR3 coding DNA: TGCGCCAGCAGCCAAGACCTTGGGACTAGCGGGAGTCTAGAGAAAAAGCAGTACTTC.

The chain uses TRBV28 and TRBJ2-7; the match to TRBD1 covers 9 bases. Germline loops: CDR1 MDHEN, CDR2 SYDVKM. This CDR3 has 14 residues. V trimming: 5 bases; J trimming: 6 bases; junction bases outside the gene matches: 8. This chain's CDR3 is CASSITGGAAEQYF. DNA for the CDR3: TGTGCCAGCAGTATCACAGGGGGCGCGGCCGAGCAGTACTTC.

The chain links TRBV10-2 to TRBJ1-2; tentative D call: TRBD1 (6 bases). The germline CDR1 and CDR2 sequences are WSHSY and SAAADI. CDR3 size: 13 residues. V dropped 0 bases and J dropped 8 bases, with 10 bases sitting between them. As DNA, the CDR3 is TGCGCCAGCAGTGAGTCCGTGGGGGCCGGCTACACCTTC. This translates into CASSESVGAGYTF.

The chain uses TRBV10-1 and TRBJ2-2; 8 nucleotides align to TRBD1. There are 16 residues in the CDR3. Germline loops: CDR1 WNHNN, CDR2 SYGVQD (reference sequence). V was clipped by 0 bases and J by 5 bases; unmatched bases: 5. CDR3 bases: TGCGCCAGCAGTGAGTCAGGACAGGGAGTGACCGGGGAGCTGTTTTTT. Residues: CASSESGQGVTGELFF.

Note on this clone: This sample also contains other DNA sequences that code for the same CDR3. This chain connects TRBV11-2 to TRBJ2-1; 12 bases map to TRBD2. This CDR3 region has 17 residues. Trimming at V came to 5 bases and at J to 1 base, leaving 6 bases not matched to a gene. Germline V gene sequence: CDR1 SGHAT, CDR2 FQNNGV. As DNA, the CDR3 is TGTGCCAGCAGCCCGAGACTAGCGGGGGCATCCTACAATGAGCAGTTCTTC. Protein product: CASSPRLAGASYNEQFF.

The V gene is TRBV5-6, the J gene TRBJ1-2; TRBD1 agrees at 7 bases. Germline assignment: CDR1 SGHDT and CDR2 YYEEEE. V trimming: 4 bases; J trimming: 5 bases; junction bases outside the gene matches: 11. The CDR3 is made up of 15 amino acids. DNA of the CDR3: TGTGCCAGCAGCCCGGCCGGGGACAGCCATTATGGCTACACCTTC. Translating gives CASSPAGDSHYGYTF.

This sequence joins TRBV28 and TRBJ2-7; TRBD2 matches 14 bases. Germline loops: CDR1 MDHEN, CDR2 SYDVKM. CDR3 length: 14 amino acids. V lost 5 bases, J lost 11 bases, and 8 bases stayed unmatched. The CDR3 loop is CASSLTGLAGEKYF. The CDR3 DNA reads TGTGCCAGCAGTCTAACGGGACTAGCGGGAGAGAAGTACTTC.

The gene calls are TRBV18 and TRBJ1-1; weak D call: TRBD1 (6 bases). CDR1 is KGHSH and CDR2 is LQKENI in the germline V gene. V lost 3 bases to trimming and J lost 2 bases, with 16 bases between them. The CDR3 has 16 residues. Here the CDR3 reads CASSPGQLGDNTEAFF. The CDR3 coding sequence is TGTGCCAGCTCACCGGGACAACTGGGGGACAACACTGAAGCTTTCTTT.

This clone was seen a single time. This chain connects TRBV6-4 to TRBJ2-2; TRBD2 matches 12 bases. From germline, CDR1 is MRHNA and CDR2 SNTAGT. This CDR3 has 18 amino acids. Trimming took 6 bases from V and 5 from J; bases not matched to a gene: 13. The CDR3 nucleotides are TGTGCCAGCAGAAAACTAGCGGGGGGCGCCGCTAAGACCGGGGAGCTGTTTTTT. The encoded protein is CASRKLAGGAAKTGELFF.

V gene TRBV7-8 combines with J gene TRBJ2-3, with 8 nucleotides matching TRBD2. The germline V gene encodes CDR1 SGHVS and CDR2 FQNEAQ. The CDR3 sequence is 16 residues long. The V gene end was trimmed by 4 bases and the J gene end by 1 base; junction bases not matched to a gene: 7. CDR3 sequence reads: CASSSYGTSGTDTQYF. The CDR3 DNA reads TGTGCCAGCAGCTCTTACGGGACTAGTGGCACAGATACGCAGTATTTT.

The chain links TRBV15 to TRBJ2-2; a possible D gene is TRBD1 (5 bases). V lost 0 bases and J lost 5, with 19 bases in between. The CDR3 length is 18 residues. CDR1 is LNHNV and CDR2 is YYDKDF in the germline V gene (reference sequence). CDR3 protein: CATSRDGQGGLGTGELFF. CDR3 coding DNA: TGTGCCACCAGCAGAGATGGTCAGGGCGGATTGGGGACCGGGGAGCTGTTTTTT.

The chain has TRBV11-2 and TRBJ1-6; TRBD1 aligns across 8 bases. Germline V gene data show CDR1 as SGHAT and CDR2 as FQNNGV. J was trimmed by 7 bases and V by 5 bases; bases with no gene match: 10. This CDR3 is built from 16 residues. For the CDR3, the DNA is TGTGCCAGCAGCCCCCTGGACAGGGCAAGCAATTCACCCCTCCACTTT. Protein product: CASSPLDRASNSPLHF.

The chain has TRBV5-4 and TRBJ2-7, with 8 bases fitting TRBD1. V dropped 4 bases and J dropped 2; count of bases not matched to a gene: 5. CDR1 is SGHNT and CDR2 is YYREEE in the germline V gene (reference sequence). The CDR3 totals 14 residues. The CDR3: CASSLGQGAYEQYF. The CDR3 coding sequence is TGTGCCAGCAGCCTTGGACAGGGAGCCTACGAGCAGTACTTC.

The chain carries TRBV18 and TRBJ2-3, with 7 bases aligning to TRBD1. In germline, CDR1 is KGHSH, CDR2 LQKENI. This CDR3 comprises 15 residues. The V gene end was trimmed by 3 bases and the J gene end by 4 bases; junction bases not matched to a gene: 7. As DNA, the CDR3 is TGTGCCAGCTCACCTGCAAGAGGGGGCGCAGATACGCAGTATTTT. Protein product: CASSPARGGADTQYF. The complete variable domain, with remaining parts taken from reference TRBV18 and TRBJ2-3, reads NAGVMQNPRHLVRRRGQEARLRCSPMKGHSHVYWYRQLPEEGLKFMVYLQKENIIDESGMPKERFSAEFPKEGPSILRIQQVVRGDSAAYFCASSPARGGADTQYFGPGTRLTVL.

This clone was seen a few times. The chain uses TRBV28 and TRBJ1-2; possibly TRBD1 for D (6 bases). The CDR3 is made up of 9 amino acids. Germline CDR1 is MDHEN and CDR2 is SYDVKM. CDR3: CGTGYGYTF. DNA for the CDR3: TGTGGAACAGGGTATGGCTACACCTTC.

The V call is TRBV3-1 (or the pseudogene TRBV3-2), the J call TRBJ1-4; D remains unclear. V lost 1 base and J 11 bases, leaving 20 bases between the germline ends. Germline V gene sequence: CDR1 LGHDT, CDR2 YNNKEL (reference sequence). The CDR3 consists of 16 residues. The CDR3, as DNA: TGTGCCAGCAGCCAAGTTTCGGCGGTCGCCCCCCTCAAACTGTTTTTT. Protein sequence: CASSQVSAVAPLKLFF.

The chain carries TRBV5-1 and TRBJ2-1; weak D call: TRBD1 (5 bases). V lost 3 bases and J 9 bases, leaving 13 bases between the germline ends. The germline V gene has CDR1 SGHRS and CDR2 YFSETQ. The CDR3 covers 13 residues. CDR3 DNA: TGCGCCAGCAGCTCCCTAGGGGCGGCTGAGCAGTTCTTC. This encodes CASSSLGAAEQFF.

The CDR3 region is CASSLLSTDTQYF. CDR3 sequence (DNA): TGTGCCAGCAGCTTACTGAGCACAGATACGCAGTATTTT. The chain uses TRBV7-9 and TRBJ2-3, with D hard to call. The ends were cut back, 2 bases at V and 0 bases at J, with 3 bases in the middle. CDR3 size: 13 residues. In germline, CDR1 is SEHNR, CDR2 FQNEAQ (reference sequence).

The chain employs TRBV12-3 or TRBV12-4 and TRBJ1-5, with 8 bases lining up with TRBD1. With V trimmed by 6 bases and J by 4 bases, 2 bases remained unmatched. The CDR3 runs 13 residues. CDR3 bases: TGTGCCAGCAGAAGGACAGGGAATCAGCCCCAGCATTTT. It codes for CASRRTGNQPQHF.

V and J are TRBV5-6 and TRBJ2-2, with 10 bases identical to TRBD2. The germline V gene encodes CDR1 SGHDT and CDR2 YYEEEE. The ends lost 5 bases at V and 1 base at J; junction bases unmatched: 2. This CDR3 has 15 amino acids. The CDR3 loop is CASRLAGLNTGELFF. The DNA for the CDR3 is TGTGCCAGCAGACTAGCGGGACTGAACACCGGGGAGCTGTTTTTT.

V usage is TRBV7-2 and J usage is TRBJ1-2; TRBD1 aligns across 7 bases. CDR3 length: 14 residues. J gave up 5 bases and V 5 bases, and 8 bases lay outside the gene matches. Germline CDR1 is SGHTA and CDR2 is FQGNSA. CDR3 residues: CASSLTGNPYGYTF. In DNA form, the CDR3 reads TGTGCCAGCAGCCTGACAGGGAACCCTTATGGCTACACCTTC.

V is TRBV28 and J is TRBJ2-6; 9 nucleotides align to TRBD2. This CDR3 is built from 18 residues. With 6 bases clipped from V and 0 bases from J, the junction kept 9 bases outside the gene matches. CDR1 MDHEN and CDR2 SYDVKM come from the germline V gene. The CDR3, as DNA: TGTGCCAGCAGCCCAACCGGGACTAGCTTCTCTGGGGCCAACGTCCTGACTTTC. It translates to CASSPTGTSFSGANVLTF.

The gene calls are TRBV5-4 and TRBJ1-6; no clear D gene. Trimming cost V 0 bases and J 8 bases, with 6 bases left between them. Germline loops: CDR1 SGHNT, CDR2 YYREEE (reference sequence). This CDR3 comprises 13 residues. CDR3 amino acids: CASSLDEDSPLHF. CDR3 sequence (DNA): TGTGCCAGCAGCTTGGATGAGGATTCACCCCTCCACTTT.

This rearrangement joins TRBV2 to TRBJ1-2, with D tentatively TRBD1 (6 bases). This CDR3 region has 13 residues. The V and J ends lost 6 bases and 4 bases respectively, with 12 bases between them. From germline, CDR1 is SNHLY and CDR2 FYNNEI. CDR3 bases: TGTGCCAGCAGATCAGGGGAATTCTATGGCTACACCTTC. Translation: CASRSGEFYGYTF.

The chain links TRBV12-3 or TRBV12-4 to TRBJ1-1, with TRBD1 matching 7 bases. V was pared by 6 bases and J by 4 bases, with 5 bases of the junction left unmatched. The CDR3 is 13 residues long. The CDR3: CASSIQGSTEAFF. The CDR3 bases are TGTGCCAGCAGCATACAGGGGTCCACTGAAGCTTTCTTT.

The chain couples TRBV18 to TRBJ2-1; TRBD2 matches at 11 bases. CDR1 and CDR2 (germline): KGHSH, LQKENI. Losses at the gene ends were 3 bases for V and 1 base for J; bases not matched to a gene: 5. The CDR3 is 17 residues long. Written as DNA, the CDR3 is TGTGCCAGCTCACCTCAGACTAGCGGGACTTCCTACAATGAGCAGTTCTTC. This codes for CASSPQTSGTSYNEQFF.

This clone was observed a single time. The CDR3 spells CASSQDGERRNSPLHF. For the CDR3, the DNA is TGTGCCAGCAGCCAAGATGGAGAGCGTCGGAATTCACCCCTCCACTTT. The chain employs TRBV4-2 and TRBJ1-6; the D is unclear. V was clipped by 0 bases and J by 7 bases, with 13 bases between them. This CDR3 contains 16 residues. Germline values: CDR1 LGHNA, CDR2 YNFKEQ.

The CDR3 here is CSARRGVEAFF. The CDR3 nucleotides are TGCAGTGCTAGAAGGGGCGTTGAAGCTTTCTTT. This sequence joins TRBV20-1 and TRBJ1-1; TRBD1 is a possible D gene (5 bases). This CDR3 comprises 11 residues. V was cut by 2 bases and J by 7 bases, with 8 bases left in between. CDR1 and CDR2 from the germline V gene are DFQATT and SNEGSKA (reference sequence).

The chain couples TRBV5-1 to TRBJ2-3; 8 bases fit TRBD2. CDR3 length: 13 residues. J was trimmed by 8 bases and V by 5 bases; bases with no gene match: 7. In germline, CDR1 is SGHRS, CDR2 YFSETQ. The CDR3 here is CASRLAGMGTQYF. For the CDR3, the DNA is TGCGCCAGCAGGCTAGCGGGTATGGGTACGCAGTATTTT. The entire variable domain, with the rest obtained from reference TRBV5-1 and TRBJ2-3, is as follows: KAGVTQTPRYLIKTRGQQVTLSCSPISGHRSVSWYQQTPGQGLQFLFEYFSETQRNKGNFPGRFSGRQFSNSRSEMNVSTLELGDSALYLCASRLAGMGTQYFGPGTRLTVL.

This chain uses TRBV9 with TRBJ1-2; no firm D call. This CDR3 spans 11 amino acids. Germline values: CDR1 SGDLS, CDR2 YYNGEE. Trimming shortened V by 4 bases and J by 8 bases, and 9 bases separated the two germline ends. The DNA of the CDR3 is TGTGCCAGCAGCTCCCGGGTCGGCTACACCTTC. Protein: CASSSRVGYTF. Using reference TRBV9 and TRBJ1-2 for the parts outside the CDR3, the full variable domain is DSGVTQTPKHLITATGQRVTLRCSPRSGDLSVYWYQQSLDQGLQFLIQYYNGEERAKGNILERFSAQQFPDLHSELNLSSLELGDSALYFCASSSRVGYTFGSGTRLTVV.

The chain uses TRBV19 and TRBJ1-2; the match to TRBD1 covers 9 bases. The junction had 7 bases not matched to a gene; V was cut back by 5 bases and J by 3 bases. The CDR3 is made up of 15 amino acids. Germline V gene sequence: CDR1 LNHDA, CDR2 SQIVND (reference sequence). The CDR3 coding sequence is TGTGCCAGTAGTGTCCCGACAGGGGGGGACTATGGCTACACCTTC. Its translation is CASSVPTGGDYGYTF.

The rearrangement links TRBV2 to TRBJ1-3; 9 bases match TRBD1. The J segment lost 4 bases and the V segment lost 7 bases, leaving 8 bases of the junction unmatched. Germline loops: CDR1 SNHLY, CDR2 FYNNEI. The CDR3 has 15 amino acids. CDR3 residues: CASKGRQGGGNTIYF. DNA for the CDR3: TGTGCCAGCAAGGGGCGACAGGGGGGCGGAAACACCATATATTTT.